This TCR beta chain was documented in a study of identical twins. General study findings and limits: Sequences that were out-of-frame, alpha and twin-shared displayed an excess of low generation probability.

V lost 1 base and J lost 0, with 13 bases in between. This CDR3 spans 16 amino acids. The germline gives CDR1 MGHRA, CDR2 YSYEKL. A universal primer site was added by template switching, and unique molecular identifiers were carried by the cDNA. One entry per CDR3 protein, called by TCRdb with MiXCR from the 5' RACE reads. The table records 1.5 million to 2 million distinct CDR3 sequences, less than 40% of them present only once. Points on this clonotype: Its target is not known.

This receptor was obtained from a newborn girl in good health. The specimen was cord blood. The chain employs TRBV4-1 and TRBJ2-7; D not certain. The CDR3 nucleotides are TGCGCCAGCAGCCAAGGGGCCATCCTTGACTCCTACGAGCAGTACTTC. This translates into CASSQGAILDSYEQYF.